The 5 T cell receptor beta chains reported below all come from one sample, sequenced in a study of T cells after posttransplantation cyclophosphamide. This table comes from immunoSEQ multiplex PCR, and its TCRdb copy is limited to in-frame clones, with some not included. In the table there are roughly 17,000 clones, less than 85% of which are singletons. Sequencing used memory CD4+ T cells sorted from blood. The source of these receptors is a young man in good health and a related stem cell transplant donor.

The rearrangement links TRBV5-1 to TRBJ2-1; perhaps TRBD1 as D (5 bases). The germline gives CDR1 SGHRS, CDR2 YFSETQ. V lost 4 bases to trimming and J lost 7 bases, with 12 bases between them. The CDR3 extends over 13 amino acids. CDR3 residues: CASSLYRSNEQFF. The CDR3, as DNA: TGCGCCAGCAGCCTCTACAGGAGTAATGAGCAGTTCTTC.

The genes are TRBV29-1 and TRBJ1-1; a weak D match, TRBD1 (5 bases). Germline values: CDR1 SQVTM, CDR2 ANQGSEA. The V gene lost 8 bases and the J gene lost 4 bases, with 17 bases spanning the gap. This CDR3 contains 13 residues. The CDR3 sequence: CSSTGTSITEAFF. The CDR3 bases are TGCAGCTCAACTGGGACTTCTATCACTGAAGCTTTCTTT.

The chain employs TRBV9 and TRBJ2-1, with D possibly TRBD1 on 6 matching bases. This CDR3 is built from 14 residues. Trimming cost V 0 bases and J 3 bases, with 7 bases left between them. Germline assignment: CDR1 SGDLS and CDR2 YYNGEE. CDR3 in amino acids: CASSVADSYNEQFF. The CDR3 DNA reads TGTGCCAGCAGCGTAGCGGACAGCTACAATGAGCAGTTCTTC.

The DNA for the CDR3 is TGCGCCAGCAGCCCCACAGTGGGGACAGGCCAGTACTTC. Protein sequence: CASSPTVGTGQYF. The rearrangement uses TRBV4-1 and TRBJ2-7; TRBD1 matches at 8 bases. The CDR3 loop spans 13 amino acids. Germline values: CDR1 MGHRA, CDR2 YSYEKL. Trimming at V came to 4 bases and at J to 10 bases, leaving 9 bases not matched to a gene.

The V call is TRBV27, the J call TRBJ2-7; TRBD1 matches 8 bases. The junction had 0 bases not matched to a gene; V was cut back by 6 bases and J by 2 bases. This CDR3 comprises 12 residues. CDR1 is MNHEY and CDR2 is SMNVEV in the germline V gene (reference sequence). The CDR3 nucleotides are TGTGCCAGCAGGACAGGGGCCTACGAGCAGTACTTC. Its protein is CASRTGAYEQYF.